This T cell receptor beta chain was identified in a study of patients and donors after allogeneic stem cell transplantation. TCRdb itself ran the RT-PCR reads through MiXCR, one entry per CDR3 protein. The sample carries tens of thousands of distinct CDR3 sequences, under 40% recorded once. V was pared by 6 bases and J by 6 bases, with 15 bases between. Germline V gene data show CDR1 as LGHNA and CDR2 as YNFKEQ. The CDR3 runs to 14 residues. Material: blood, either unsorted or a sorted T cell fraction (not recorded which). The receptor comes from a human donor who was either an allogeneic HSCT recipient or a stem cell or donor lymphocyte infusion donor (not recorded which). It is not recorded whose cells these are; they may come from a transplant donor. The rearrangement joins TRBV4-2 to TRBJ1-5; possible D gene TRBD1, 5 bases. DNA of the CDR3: TGTGCCAGCAGTATACCGGACACCCCTCAGCCCCAGCATTTT. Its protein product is CASSIPDTPQPQHF.